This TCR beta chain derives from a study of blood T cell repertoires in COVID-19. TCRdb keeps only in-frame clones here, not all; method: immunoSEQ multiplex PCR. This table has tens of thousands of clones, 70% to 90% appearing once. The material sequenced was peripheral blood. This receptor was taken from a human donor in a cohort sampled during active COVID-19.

CDR3 region: CASSPGAGGEETQYF. CDR3 nucleotides: TGTGCCAGCTCACCAGGGGCAGGGGGCGAAGAGACCCAGTACTTC. The chain joins TRBV18 to TRBJ2-5; 8 bases agree with TRBD1. J was trimmed by 3 bases and V by 2 bases; bases with no gene match: 5. This CDR3 has 15 residues. Germline V gene sequence: CDR1 KGHSH, CDR2 LQKENI.